This T cell receptor (beta chain) was identified in a study of T cell changes during pregnancy in multiple sclerosis. Some clones are missing from TCRdb's copy, which holds only in-frame ones; the method was immunoSEQ multiplex PCR. The sample carries over 10,000 clones, about 91% recorded once. CDR3 length: 14 amino acids. Germline assignment: CDR1 MNHEY and CDR2 SMNVEV (reference sequence). The V gene is TRBV27, the J gene TRBJ2-5, with 7 bases matching TRBD2. The J call could be wrong; TRBJ2-7 is a better fit for the DNA end. The starting material was CD8+ T cells from peripheral blood mononuclear cells, obtained in the second trimester of pregnancy. The receptor was isolated from a female donor in good health, enrolled as a control in a pregnancy study. The CDR3: CASSWGGSRYEQYF. The DNA of the CDR3 is TGTGCCAGCAGTTGGGGGGGTTCCCGCTACGAGCAGTACTTC.